One and the same sample provided the 30 T cell receptor beta chains below, sequenced in a study of blood T cell repertoires in COVID-19. Profiling relied on immunoSEQ multiplex PCR, and the TCRdb table lists in-frame clones only, not all of them. Of 95,000 to 150,000 clones in the sample, over 80% were seen once. What was sequenced was peripheral blood. Receptor source: a woman in her 70s with acute or convalescent COVID-19.

The chain employs TRBV10-3 and TRBJ2-4; 7 bases agree with TRBD1. Germline CDR1 and CDR2: ENHRY and SYGVKD. J lost 3 bases, V lost 0 bases, and 14 bases had no gene match. The CDR3 consists of 19 residues. As DNA, the CDR3 is TGTGCCATCAGTGAGTCTTTACCCCTCCAGACAGGGAGCAAAAACATTCAGTACTTC. This codes for CAISESLPLQTGSKNIQYF.

This chain joins TRBV20-1 and TRBJ1-1, with D tentatively TRBD1 (6 bases). There are 11 residues in the CDR3. Germline V gene lookup returns CDR1 DFQATT and CDR2 SNEGSKA (reference sequence). V was pared by 4 bases and J by 5 bases, with 8 bases between. The CDR3, as DNA: TGCAGTGCTACAGGGGTTACTGAAGCTTTCTTT. As protein: CSATGVTEAFF.

The chain links TRBV28 to TRBJ1-2; a weak D match, TRBD1 (5 bases). The CDR3 has 15 residues. In germline, CDR1 is MDHEN, CDR2 SYDVKM. Trimming removed 5 bases from V and 2 bases from J, with 15 bases in between. The CDR3 region has the DNA TGTGCCAGCAGTCCCCCCTCAGGGTTCAACTATGGCTACACCTTC. Amino acid sequence: CASSPPSGFNYGYTF.

The chain carries TRBV30 and TRBJ1-3; no reliable D call. Germline V CDR1 and CDR2: GTSNPN, SVGIG (reference sequence). The V end lost 4 bases, the J end lost 3 bases, and 7 bases lay between the germline ends. This CDR3 is 12 amino acids long. CDR3 nucleotide sequence: TGTGCCTGGAATTGGAGTGGAAACACCATATATTTT. Translated, it gives CAWNWSGNTIYF.

The J gene is TRBJ2-1, the V gene TRBV11-2; TRBD2 is a possible D gene (6 bases). The CDR3 loop spans 14 amino acids. Trimming pared 4 bases from V and 7 bases from J, leaving 14 bases between. Germline V gene sequence: CDR1 SGHAT, CDR2 FQNNGV. The CDR3 DNA follows: TGTGCCAGCAGCTCGCGGGCAGGGAGGAATGAGCAGTTCTTC. It specifies CASSSRAGRNEQFF.

The chain joins TRBV18 to TRBJ2-2; 14 bases map to TRBD2. V shed 1 base, J shed 2 bases, and the junction held 3 bases outside the gene matches. There are 18 residues in the CDR3. From germline, CDR1 is KGHSH and CDR2 LQKENI. CDR3 in amino acids: CASSPLGTSGGNTGELFF. CDR3 nucleotides: TGTGCCAGCTCACCACTGGGGACTAGCGGGGGAAACACCGGGGAGCTGTTTTTT.

This chain uses TRBV7-3 with TRBJ1-2; 10 bases line up with TRBD1. V was pared by 3 bases and J by 3 bases, with 4 bases of the junction left unmatched. Germline CDR1 and CDR2: SGHTA and FQGTGA. The CDR3 loop spans 15 amino acids. The CDR3 reads CASSFGQGGDYGYTF. The CDR3, as DNA: TGTGCCAGCAGCTTCGGACAGGGGGGAGACTATGGCTACACCTTC.

This sequence joins TRBV2 and TRBJ2-5; 10 bases match TRBD1. J gave up 13 bases and V 7 bases, and 15 bases lay outside the gene matches. There are 14 residues in the CDR3. Germline CDR1 SNHLY, CDR2 FYNNEI. CDR3 residues: CASTQGTGANPPYF. The CDR3 DNA reads as TGTGCCAGCACCCAGGGGACAGGGGCTAATCCCCCGTACTTC.

The chain recombines TRBV6-5 with TRBJ1-1, with 9 bases fitting TRBD1. Germline V gene data show CDR1 as MNHEY and CDR2 as SVGAGI. The CDR3 length is 14 residues. V lost 5 bases, J lost 11 bases, and 12 bases stayed unmatched. Here the CDR3 reads CASSPPDRGRRAFF. The CDR3 nucleotides are TGTGCCAGCAGTCCACCGGACAGGGGCCGAAGGGCTTTCTTT.

The chain couples TRBV10-3 to TRBJ1-2; 9 nucleotides line up with TRBD1. The germline V gene has CDR1 ENHRY and CDR2 SYGVKD. The CDR3 is 14 amino acids. V shed 5 bases and J 8 bases; nucleotides not matched to a gene: 9. The CDR3 region is CAISPGQGLWGYTF. The CDR3 DNA reads TGTGCCATCAGTCCGGGACAGGGTTTATGGGGCTACACCTTC.

The chain uses TRBV7-2 and TRBJ1-1; TRBD1 is a possible D gene (6 bases). The CDR3 covers 14 residues. Germline CDR1 SGHTA, CDR2 FQGNSA. V shed 6 bases and J shed 2 bases, with 13 bases lying between them. The CDR3 here is CASSYRASNTEAFF. The CDR3 nucleotides read TGTGCCAGCAGTTACAGGGCCAGTAACACTGAAGCTTTCTTT.

The chain joins TRBV19 to TRBJ1-2; maybe TRBD1 (5 bases). Trimming removed 7 bases from V and 1 base from J, with 19 bases in between. Germline CDR1 LNHDA, CDR2 SQIVND (reference sequence). The CDR3 covers 16 residues. CDR3 region: CASKGLGGRINYGYTF. In DNA, the CDR3 is TGTGCCAGTAAAGGCCTCGGGGGGAGGATTAACTATGGCTACACCTTC. The full variable domain, rest sourced from reference TRBV19 and TRBJ1-2, is DGGITQSPKYLFRKEGQNVTLSCEQNLNHDAMYWYRQDPGQGLRLIYYSQIVNDFQKGDIAEGYSVSREKKESFPLTVTSAQKNPTAFYLCASKGLGGRINYGYTFGSGTRLTVV.

This rearrangement joins TRBV19 to TRBJ1-2; D not resolved. V dropped 6 bases and J dropped 5 bases, with 16 bases sitting between them. Germline loops: CDR1 LNHDA, CDR2 SQIVND (reference sequence). This CDR3 has 14 amino acids. In DNA, the CDR3 is TGTGCCAGTAGGGAGTCTGGCAGAAGTTATGGCTACACCTTC. This codes for CASRESGRSYGYTF.

The rearrangement links TRBV6-5 to TRBJ1-2, with a tentative D call TRBD1 (5 bases). The germline V and J ends were trimmed by 6 bases and 4 bases, with 15 bases remaining between them. Germline assignment: CDR1 MNHEY and CDR2 SVGAGI. CDR3 length: 14 residues. The CDR3 DNA is TGTGCCAGCAGCGTTTCTGGCAGGGTCTATGGCTACACCTTC. Translated: CASSVSGRVYGYTF.

The chain carries TRBV18 and TRBJ2-3; 10 bases are a match to TRBD2. The germline V gene has CDR1 KGHSH and CDR2 LQKENI. J lost 6 bases, V lost 3 bases, and 15 bases had no gene match. The CDR3 covers 18 residues. The CDR3 sequence is CASSPLMGLAGAGDTQYF. Written as DNA, the CDR3 is TGTGCCAGCTCACCCCTAATGGGGCTAGCGGGGGCCGGGGATACGCAGTATTTT.

V usage is TRBV29-1 and J usage is TRBJ2-2, with 8 bases matching TRBD1. In germline, CDR1 is SQVTM, CDR2 ANQGSEA. V lost 6 bases and J lost 2; bases outside the gene matches: 11. This CDR3 spans 16 amino acids. CDR3 sequence: CSVIVVGQGNTGELFF. The CDR3 nucleotides read TGCAGCGTCATAGTAGTAGGACAGGGAAACACCGGGGAGCTGTTTTTT.

This rearrangement joins TRBV7-9 to TRBJ1-1; a weak D match, TRBD1 (5 bases). Trimming removed 2 bases from V and 7 bases from J, with 14 bases in between. There are 14 residues in the CDR3. Germline assignment: CDR1 SEHNR and CDR2 FQNEAQ (reference sequence). The DNA for the CDR3 is TGTGCCAGCAGCTTACAGGGTTTTTCTTATGAAGCTTTCTTT. Amino acid sequence: CASSLQGFSYEAFF.

The chain joins TRBV12-3 or TRBV12-4 to TRBJ1-1; D gene unclear. This CDR3 region has 12 residues. The germline V and J ends were trimmed by 8 bases and 6 bases, with 13 bases remaining between them. The DNA for the CDR3 is TGTGCCAGCGGAGAGGATTGGTCTGAAGCTTTCTTT. Translating it yields CASGEDWSEAFF.

V gene TRBV30 combines with J gene TRBJ2-7, with D tentatively TRBD1 (5 bases). With 6 bases removed from V and 0 bases from J, the gap between germline ends came to 15 bases. The CDR3 length is 14 residues. CDR1 GTSNPN and CDR2 SVGIG come from the germline V gene (reference sequence). Written as DNA, the CDR3 is TGTGCCTGCGTATGGGGCCCAAACTCCTACGAGCAGTACTTC. This sequence encodes CACVWGPNSYEQYF.

The chain has TRBV7-9 and TRBJ1-4, with a weak D call TRBD1 (5 bases). Germline loops: CDR1 SEHNR, CDR2 FQNEAQ (reference sequence). V shed 1 base and J shed 8 bases, with 8 bases lying between them. This CDR3 contains 13 residues. CDR3 in amino acids: CASSLVGGEKLFF. CDR3 in DNA: TGTGCCAGCAGCTTAGTGGGGGGAGAAAAACTGTTTTTT.

The J gene is TRBJ2-1, the V gene TRBV10-3, with 8 nucleotides matching TRBD1. Per the germline V gene, CDR1 is ENHRY and CDR2 is SYGVKD. The CDR3 sequence is 13 residues long. The V gene end was trimmed by 6 bases and the J gene end by 12 bases; junction bases not matched to a gene: 10. The CDR3 sequence is CAIRMTGDTGQFF. For the CDR3, the DNA is TGTGCCATCAGGATGACAGGGGACACTGGGCAGTTCTTC.

This clone was counted a single time. The rearrangement links TRBV7-9 to TRBJ1-2; the match to TRBD1 covers 7 bases. The CDR3 sequence is 14 residues long. Germline loops: CDR1 SEHNR, CDR2 FQNEAQ (reference sequence). With V trimmed by 3 bases and J by 7 bases, 8 bases remained unmatched. CDR3 loop: CASSLADREIGYTF. The CDR3, as DNA: TGTGCCAGCAGCTTGGCTGACAGGGAGATTGGCTACACCTTC.

This clone has only a few counts. This chain connects TRBV4-1 to TRBJ1-5, with a possible D match to TRBD1 (6 bases). Germline V gene sequence: CDR1 MGHRA, CDR2 YSYEKL. Trimming pared 0 bases from V and 9 bases from J, leaving 9 bases between. CDR3 length equals 13 residues. The CDR3 nucleotides read TGCGCCAGCAGCCAAGATGGGGGCTGGCCCCAGCATTTT. Encoded protein: CASSQDGGWPQHF.

This clone was detected only once. V usage is TRBV10-3 and J usage is TRBJ1-1; D is unresolved. The CDR3 extends over 14 amino acids. V was cut by 2 bases and J by 6 bases, with 13 bases left in between. Germline lookup yields CDR1 ENHRY and CDR2 SYGVKD. This CDR3 reads CAISEAPLRPEAFF. The CDR3 region has the DNA TGTGCCATCAGTGAGGCCCCTCTGAGGCCTGAAGCTTTCTTT.

This sequence joins TRBV5-1 and TRBJ1-3; no clear D gene. The V end was cut by 0 bases, the J end by 0 bases, with 4 bases between. Germline CDR1 is SGHRS and CDR2 is YFSETQ. There are 14 residues in the CDR3. CDR3: CASSLATSGNTIYF. CDR3 DNA: TGCGCCAGCAGCTTGGCTACCTCTGGAAACACCATATATTTT. The variable domain in full, with the rest retrieved from reference TRBV5-1 and TRBJ1-3, is KAGVTQTPRYLIKTRGQQVTLSCSPISGHRSVSWYQQTPGQGLQFLFEYFSETQRNKGNFPGRFSGRQFSNSRSEMNVSTLELGDSALYLCASSLATSGNTIYFGEGSWLTVV.

The CDR3 is CAWSVHWGRGVLAKNIQYF. The CDR3 DNA follows: TGTGCCTGGAGTGTACATTGGGGCAGGGGGGTCCTGGCCAAAAACATTCAGTACTTC. This chain connects TRBV30 to TRBJ2-4, with D possibly matching TRBD1 (7 bases). Per the germline V gene, CDR1 is GTSNPN and CDR2 is SVGIG (reference sequence). The ends were cut back, 0 bases at V and 1 base at J, with 22 bases in the middle. The CDR3 is 19 amino acids.

The rearrangement uses TRBV3-1 (or the pseudogene TRBV3-2) and TRBJ1-3; possibly TRBD1 for D (6 bases). The V gene lost 1 base and the J gene lost 2 bases, with 6 bases spanning the gap. The germline V gene has CDR1 LGHDT and CDR2 YNNKEL (reference sequence). CDR3 length: 14 amino acids. CDR3 sequence (DNA): TGTGCCAGCAGCCAAGGACAGGCTGGAAACACCATATATTTT. Its translation is CASSQGQAGNTIYF.

The chain employs TRBV30 and TRBJ2-4, with D possibly TRBD1 on 5 matching bases. Deletions cut 4 bases from V and 7 bases from J, with 14 bases between. Germline loops: CDR1 GTSNPN, CDR2 SVGIG (reference sequence). CDR3 length: 13 residues. CDR3 sequence reads: CAWNVGRANIQYF. CDR3 nucleotide sequence: TGTGCCTGGAATGTGGGCAGGGCGAACATTCAGTACTTC.

V gene TRBV10-1 combines with J gene TRBJ1-2; the match to TRBD1 covers 10 bases. This CDR3 is 17 amino acids long. Germline-derived CDR1 and CDR2 are WNHNN and SYGVQD (reference sequence). This chain's CDR3 is CVRGTGVMELVDYGYTF. The DNA for the CDR3 is TGCGTTAGAGGGACAGGGGTCATGGAGCTAGTAGACTATGGCTACACCTTC.

The chain carries TRBV12-3 or TRBV12-4 and TRBJ2-3; 8 bases agree with TRBD2. V gave up 8 bases and J gave up 11 bases; unmatched junction bases: 9. CDR3 length: 12 amino acids. The CDR3 DNA follows: TGTGCCAGCCGGGGAACCGGGGGGGGGCAGTATTTT. It encodes CASRGTGGGQYF.